This is a list of T cell receptor beta chains from one sample in a study of T cell repertoires in cytomegalovirus infection. Each CDR3 protein is one row after TCRdb ran MiXCR on the reads. The sample contains fewer than 350,000 distinct CDR3 sequences, 9.5% of which appear only once. Sequenced input: PBMCs. The receptors derive from a human donor in good health (CMV status not recorded). Some clones in this sample may be carry-over from other donors' samples. CDR3s include the opening cysteine and the closing phenylalanine or tryptophan. D genes are given only for firm matches. Part of the rows lack a size; the others show once, few, many or a class for expanded clones.

abundance	d_gene	v_gene	j_gene	CDR3nt	CDR3aa
few	TRBD2	TRBV4-2	TRBJ2-3	TGTGCCAGCAGCTACCCTCCGGGACTAGCGGGAACAGATACGCAGTATTTT	CASSYPPGLAGTDTQYF
few	TRBD1	TRBV6-8	TRBJ1-4	TGTGCCAGCAGTAGGACAGGGTCAGGGGAAAAACTGTTTTTT	CASSRTGSGEKLFF
many	TRBD2	TRBV24-1	TRBJ2-1	TGTGCCACCAGTGCCTTAGGACTAGCTGGATACAATGAGCAGTTCTTC	CATSALGLAGYNEQFF
many	-	TRBV7-6	TRBJ1-3	TGTGCCAGCAGCTTAGCGCCAGGGGAAAGTGGAAACACCATATATTTT	CASSLAPGESGNTIYF
many	-	TRBV7-2	TRBJ2-7	TGTGCCAGCAGCCCCCGGCTAGCGACGATCTCCTACGAGCAGTACTTC	CASSPRLATISYEQYF
many	-	TRBV7-2	TRBJ2-6	TGTGCCAGCAGCGGGTCAGGTCCCTCTGGGGCCAACGTCCTGACTTTC	CASSGSGPSGANVLTF
-	-	TRBV29-1	TRBJ1-1	TGCAGCGTTGAACCCCCAGGGGTCACTGAAGCTTTCTTT	CSVEPPGVTEAFF
-	-	TRBV6-2/TRBV6-3	TRBJ2-5	TGTGCCAGCAGTGGGAGGGGGCAGGGCCGGGAGACCCAGTACTTC	CASSGRGQGRETQYF
once	-	TRBV7-9	TRBJ1-1	TGTGCCAGCAGCTTAGTGCAGGGAACGTACACTGAAGCTTTCTTT	CASSLVQGTYTEAFF
-	TRBD1	TRBV6-2/TRBV6-3	TRBJ2-1	TGTGCCAGCAGGGGACAGGGTTACAATGAGCAGTTCTTC	CASRGQGYNEQFF
-	-	TRBV6-6	TRBJ1-2	TGTGCCAGCAGTCGACAGCAGACTAACTATGGCTACACCTTC	CASSRQQTNYGYTF
-	-	TRBV6-2/TRBV6-3	TRBJ2-3	TGTGCCAGCAGTTCCCCGTCACGTGCAGGGGATACGCAGTATTTT	CASSSPSRAGDTQYF
many	TRBD1	TRBV7-2	TRBJ1-1	TGTGCCAGCAGCTGGTCAGGGGGTTTGAACACTGAAGCTTTCTTT	CASSWSGGLNTEAFF
-	-	TRBV9	TRBJ1-1	TGTGCCAGCAGCGTAGATGGGGACCGGGGCACTGAAGCTTTCTTT	CASSVDGDRGTEAFF
few	TRBD2	TRBV30	TRBJ2-7	TGTGCCTGGAGTCCCGGGCTAGCGGGATCTCGCGAGCAGTACTTC	CAWSPGLAGSREQYF
-	TRBD2	TRBV12-3/TRBV12-4	TRBJ2-3	TGTGCCAGCACAAATAGCGGGAGTTGGCTTGATACGCAGTATTTT	CASTNSGSWLDTQYF